This T cell receptor beta chain was observed in a study of metastatic and nonmetastatic thyroid tumors. Study-level background: Thyroid patients, malignant and benign, had repertoires compared across blood and tumor or nodule tissue. Whole-study findings and limits: Within blood and tumor, benign nodules reportedly had significantly lower TCR beta diversity than malignant thyroid tumors did.

Via MiXCR, TCRdb re-called the PCR reads. The data show around 17,000 clones, around 31% seen once. Germline CDR1 is SGHRS and CDR2 is YFSETQ. The V segment lost 2 bases and the J segment 5 bases; nucleotides outside the gene matches: 4. This CDR3 comprises 14 residues. This clone was picked up many times. Its antigen is as yet unknown. Each patient came to thyroid surgery without any prior treatment (of any kind). The chain is built from TRBV5-1 and TRBJ2-3; 8 bases line up with TRBD1. The TCR sequence derives from a male donor with papillary thyroid cancer or a benign thyroid nodule (not recorded which). Some clones in this sample may be carry-over from other donors' samples. Sequenced: tumor tissue. CDR3 nucleotides: TGCGCCAGCAGCTTTATACAGGGGGGAGATACGCAGTATTTT. Translation: CASSFIQGGDTQYF. The variable domain in full, completed from reference TRBV5-1 and TRBJ2-3, reads KAGVTQTPRYLIKTRGQQVTLSCSPISGHRSVSWYQQTPGQGLQFLFEYFSETQRNKGNFPGRFSGRQFSNSRSEMNVSTLELGDSALYLCASSFIQGGDTQYFGPGTRLTVL.